These 17 T cell receptor beta chains came from one sample sequenced in a study of blood T cells in healthy people across ages. Sample-barcoded 5' priming and a J-beta primer mix drove a second PCR of about 6 to 12 cycles. TCRdb reprocessed the 5' RACE reads via MiXCR and lists one record per CDR3 protein. The sample contains about 770,000 distinct CDR3 sequences, 40% to 50% of which appear only once. Source material: blood. These TCRs come from a man between 60 and 75 years old in good health.

The chain combines TRBV6-2 or TRBV6-3 with TRBJ2-7; 8 nucleotides align to TRBD2. Germline V gene data show CDR1 as MNHEY and CDR2 as SVGEGT. V trimming: 8 bases; J trimming: 12 bases; junction bases outside the gene matches: 15. The CDR3 length is 13 residues. CDR3 in amino acids: CASGSSGFQIAYF. The CDR3 nucleotides are TGTGCCAGCGGGTCTAGCGGGTTCCAAATTGCGTACTTC.

The chain carries TRBV12-3 or TRBV12-4 and TRBJ1-2; 9 bases fit TRBD1. This CDR3 contains 14 residues. The trim removed 5 bases at V and 5 bases at J, leaving 6 bases unmatched. CDR3 protein: CASSPQGAPYGYTF. The CDR3 DNA sequence: TGTGCCAGCAGTCCACAGGGGGCCCCTTATGGCTACACCTTC.

This clonotype was seen only a few times. The junction differs from germline at one of its ends, possibly a read error. This sequence joins TRBV29-1 and TRBJ1-2; D not resolved. This CDR3 contains 17 residues. Germline V gene sequence: CDR1 SQVTM, CDR2 ANQGSEA. The CDR3 DNA reads as TGCAGCGTCGAAGAAACTTCACAAGCCCTTTTTAACTATGGCTACACCTTC. Protein: CSVEETSQALFNYGYTF.

This clonotype was seen repeatedly, ten times or more. V gene TRBV10-3 combines with J gene TRBJ2-7, with TRBD1 matching over 8 bases. The germline CDR1 and CDR2 sequences are ENHRY and SYGVKD. V gave up 3 bases and J gave up 4 bases; unmatched junction bases: 8. The CDR3 totals 15 residues. The CDR3 DNA reads TGTGCCATCAGTGATCCTGACAGGGGAATTTACGAGCAGTACTTC. As protein: CAISDPDRGIYEQYF.

This clonotype was counted only a few times. A much larger clone differs by one base, so this may be a read error. The V and J genes are TRBV20-1 and TRBJ2-1; tentatively, D is TRBD2 (6 bases). Germline V CDR1 and CDR2: DFQATT, SNEGSKA (reference sequence). The V end was cut by 6 bases, the J end by 5 bases, with 20 bases between. CDR3 length equals 15 residues. CDR3 loop: CSAAEGRAINNEQFF. In DNA, the CDR3 is TGCAGTGCCGCGGAGGGACGTGCCATCAACAATGAGCAGTTCTTC.

Of note for this clonotype: This CDR3 fails to terminate in the conserved phenylalanine or tryptophan, so it likely reflects a read error. The V call is TRBV20-1, the J call TRBJ1-2; D is ambiguous. This CDR3 spans 11 amino acids. Germline V CDR1 and CDR2: DFQATT, SNEGSKA (reference sequence). The V gene lost 4 bases and the J gene lost 2 bases, with 5 bases spanning the gap. The CDR3 nucleotides are TGCAGTGCTACTACCAACTATGGCTACACCTTG. This translates into CSATTNYGYTL.

The chain is built from TRBV20-1 and TRBJ2-6; D remains unclear. This CDR3 spans 12 amino acids. Germline loops: CDR1 DFQATT, CDR2 SNEGSKA (reference sequence). Deletions cut 5 bases from V and 2 bases from J, with 4 bases between. DNA for the CDR3: TGCAGTGCTCCGACTGGGGCCAACGTCCTGACTTTC. This encodes CSAPTGANVLTF.

The V call is TRBV4-3, the J call TRBJ2-5; D is perhaps TRBD2 (6 bases). Trimming left V 2 bases short and J 4 bases short, with 14 bases between. The CDR3 is 15 amino acids. CDR1 and CDR2 from the germline V gene are LGHNA and YSLEER. In DNA, the CDR3 is TGCGCCAGCAGCCAATCTATGCTAGCGAGAGAGACCCAGTACTTC. Amino acids: CASSQSMLARETQYF.

V gene TRBV6-5 combines with J gene TRBJ2-3; 7 bases match TRBD2. This CDR3 is 14 amino acids long. Germline-derived CDR1 and CDR2 are MNHEY and SVGAGI. Trimming at V came to 4 bases and at J to 0 bases, leaving 1 base not matched to a gene. The CDR3 coding sequence is TGTGCCAGCAGTTCTAGCGGAAGCACAGATACGCAGTATTTT. Translation: CASSSSGSTDTQYF.

This clonotype was seen ten or more times. The rearrangement links TRBV29-1 to TRBJ2-5, with D tentatively TRBD1 (5 bases). The V and J ends lost 7 bases and 7 bases respectively, with 10 bases between them. Germline V gene lookup returns CDR1 SQVTM and CDR2 ANQGSEA. The CDR3 spans 10 residues. CDR3 in DNA: TGCAGCGACCTAGGGGCGACCCAGTACTTC. It yields the protein CSDLGATQYF.

This clonotype was seen once. The V call is TRBV12-3 or TRBV12-4, the J call TRBJ1-6; TRBD1 aligns across 8 bases. V lost 6 bases and J lost 9; bases outside the gene matches: 7. The CDR3 is made up of 14 amino acids. This CDR3 is CASSLAGTGSPLHF. In DNA form, the CDR3 reads TGTGCCAGCAGCCTGGCAGGGACAGGTTCACCCCTCCACTTT.

The chain employs TRBV6-1 and TRBJ1-5, with 9 bases fitting TRBD1. The V gene's germline CDR1 is MNHNS and CDR2 SASEGT. Losses at the gene ends were 6 bases for V and 5 bases for J; bases not matched to a gene: 8. The CDR3 covers 15 residues. The CDR3 is CASRVDRGPDQPQHF. The CDR3 DNA is TGTGCCAGCAGGGTGGACAGGGGACCAGATCAGCCCCAGCATTTT.

On this clonotype: Germline is not matched at one junction end, which may reflect a read error. The chain carries TRBV4-3 and TRBJ2-6, with D uncertain. The CDR3 consists of 15 residues. The germline gives CDR1 LGHNA, CDR2 YSLEER. The CDR3 here is CVSSQAGSGANVLTF. The CDR3 DNA follows: TGCGTCAGCAGCCAAGCCGGCTCTGGGGCCAACGTCCTGACTTTC.

This clonotype has ten or more counts. DNA for the CDR3: TGCAGCGTTGAAGGCGCGACGATGCAGACCCAGTACTTC. It translates to CSVEGATMQTQYF. The chain links TRBV29-1 to TRBJ2-5; D unclear. V was cut by 1 base and J by 6 bases, with 12 bases left in between. The germline CDR1 and CDR2 sequences are SQVTM and ANQGSEA. There are 13 residues in the CDR3.

This clonotype occurred a few times. The chain couples TRBV12-3 or TRBV12-4 to TRBJ2-7; D perhaps matches TRBD1 (6 bases). The CDR3 covers 12 residues. The ends were cut back, 6 bases at V and 0 bases at J, with 6 bases in the middle. The CDR3 region has the DNA TGTGCCAGCAGGGGACACTCCTACGAGCAGTACTTC. Translating gives CASRGHSYEQYF.

The chain has TRBV12-3 or TRBV12-4 and TRBJ2-3; 11 nucleotides line up with TRBD2. The CDR3 consists of 16 residues. V was pared by 7 bases and J by 2 bases, with 8 bases of the junction left unmatched. CDR3 residues: CASIPGLAVFTDTQYF. The CDR3 bases are TGTGCCAGCATTCCGGGACTAGCGGTCTTCACAGATACGCAGTATTTT.

The chain is built from TRBV5-5 and TRBJ1-1; unclear D gene. Germline V gene sequence: CDR1 SGHKS, CDR2 YYEKEE (reference sequence). This CDR3 region has 15 residues. Trimming removed 0 bases at V and 5 bases at J, with 14 bases between. The CDR3 sequence: CASSLEKIMETEAFF. CDR3 DNA: TGTGCCAGCAGCTTGGAGAAGATCATGGAAACTGAAGCTTTCTTT. The entire variable domain, with the rest obtained from reference TRBV5-5 and TRBJ1-1, is as follows: DAGVTQSPTHLIKTRGQQVTLRCSPISGHKSVSWYQQVLGQGPQFIFQYYEKEERGRGNFPDRFSARQFPNYSSELNVNALLLGDSALYLCASSLEKIMETEAFFGQGTRLTVV.